Below, 9 T cell receptor beta chains from the same sample are listed, as sequenced in a study of T cell responses to AZD1222 COVID-19 vaccine. Profiled with immunoSEQ multiplex PCR; TCRdb holds only in-frame clones, not every one. The sample records approximately 120,000 clones, roughly nine tenths being singletons. The sequences come from peripheral blood, collected on day 0 of AZD1222 vaccination. Source of these receptors: an adult in good health.

CDR3 residues: CASNRGQSTDTQYF. CDR3 bases: TGCGCCAGCAATAGGGGACAGAGCACAGATACGCAGTATTTT. The chain carries TRBV5-1 and TRBJ2-3; 7 positions agree with TRBD1. The germline V gene encodes CDR1 SGHRS and CDR2 YFSETQ. The CDR3 length is 14 residues. The trim removed 6 bases at V and 0 bases at J, leaving 4 bases unmatched.

This rearrangement joins TRBV3-1 (or the pseudogene TRBV3-2) to TRBJ2-2, with D perhaps given as TRBD1 or TRBD2 (6 bases each). Trimming shortened V by 0 bases and J by 1 base, and 9 bases separated the two germline ends. This CDR3 spans 16 amino acids. Germline V gene sequence: CDR1 LGHDT, CDR2 YNNKEL (reference sequence). Here the CDR3 reads CASSQEEGVNTGELFF. CDR3 DNA sequence: TGTGCCAGCAGCCAAGAGGAGGGGGTGAACACCGGGGAGCTGTTTTTT.

The chain combines TRBV11-2 with TRBJ1-1; D ambiguous. This CDR3 region has 15 residues. Between the trimmed V and J ends, which lost 5 bases and 11 bases, there was a span of 24 bases. CDR1 is SGHAT and CDR2 is FQNNGV in the germline V gene. CDR3 protein: CASSPSAGRYTPAFF. CDR3 DNA sequence: TGTGCCAGCAGCCCTTCGGCAGGCCGATATACTCCCGCTTTCTTT.

Within the sample, this clone is large. The chain joins TRBV14 to TRBJ2-1; D is possibly TRBD1 (5 bases). CDR1 and CDR2 (germline): SGHDN, FVKESK. The CDR3 sequence is 14 residues long. V was trimmed by 0 bases and J by 6 bases, leaving 9 bases between them. CDR3 region: CASSQDQTVNEQFF. The CDR3 DNA reads as TGTGCCAGCAGCCAAGATCAGACAGTCAATGAGCAGTTCTTC.

The chain couples TRBV6-5 to TRBJ2-6; tentatively, D is TRBD1 or TRBD2 (5 bases each). The CDR3 is made up of 14 amino acids. V was cut by 7 bases and J by 3 bases, with 10 bases left in between. CDR1 is MNHEY, CDR2 SVGAGI, per germline. The CDR3 reads CASKRGLGANVLTF. DNA of the CDR3: TGTGCCAGCAAGAGGGGTCTTGGGGCCAACGTCCTGACTTTC.

The chain is built from TRBV5-1 and TRBJ2-2, with 9 bases that match TRBD2. This CDR3 has 16 amino acids. Germline lookup yields CDR1 SGHRS and CDR2 YFSETQ. The V and J ends lost 4 bases and 4 bases, in that order; junction bases with no gene match: 8. For the CDR3, the DNA is TGCGCCAGCAGCCTCAGCGGTAGCGGGGGCACCGGGGAGCTGTTTTTT. It translates to CASSLSGSGGTGELFF.

The chain combines TRBV30 with TRBJ2-1; tentative D call: TRBD1 (5 bases). The CDR3 spans 11 residues. The ends were cut back, 3 bases at V and 8 bases at J, with 8 bases in the middle. The V gene's germline CDR1 is GTSNPN and CDR2 SVGIG (reference sequence). CDR3 bases: TGTGCCTGGAGCCCCAGGGATGAGCAGTTCTTC. Its protein is CAWSPRDEQFF.

The chain links TRBV2 to TRBJ1-6; no firm D call. Germline V gene lookup returns CDR1 SNHLY and CDR2 FYNNEI. Trimming removed 8 bases at V and 9 bases at J, with 11 bases between. The CDR3 is 12 amino acids. The CDR3 sequence: CASHSLGSPLHF. Written as DNA, the CDR3 is TGTGCCAGCCATAGCTTGGGTTCACCCCTCCACTTT.

DNA of the CDR3: TGTGCCAGCAGCCCCCAAATATGGGGAAGTAGCACAGATACGCAGTATTTT. Amino acids: CASSPQIWGSSTDTQYF. The chain has TRBV14 and TRBJ2-3; D is unresolved. The CDR3 length is 17 residues. Germline CDR1 reads SGHDN; CDR2 reads FVKESK. Trimming left V 4 bases short and J 0 bases short, with 17 bases between.